The sequence of this T cell receptor (beta chain) was determined in a study of cytomegalovirus exposure and HLA in healthy donors. Study-level findings and limits: An analysis that was carried out later associated some 17,000 TCR beta sequences with HLA alleles at 0.05 false discovery rate.

To note about this clone: Its antigen is not known.

PCR was performed using 60 Vbeta and 13 Jbeta primers. The repertoire was sequenced with immunoSEQ multiplex PCR; TCRdb's copy has only in-frame clones and lacks some. Reported are more than 45,000 clones; the ten largest clones contain more than 9%. The TCR sequence derives from a woman between 55 and 75 years old in good health and CMV-seropositive. The sequenced sample consisted of PBMCs.

CDR3 region: CASSWRQGGASYEQYF. CDR3 in DNA: TGTGCCAGCAGTTGGAGACAGGGTGGGGCCTCCTACGAGCAGTACTTC. This sequence joins TRBV6-5 and TRBJ2-7; 7 bases line up with TRBD1. Trimming took 4 bases from V and 0 from J; bases not matched to a gene: 9. The V gene's germline CDR1 is MNHEY and CDR2 SVGAGI. This CDR3 contains 16 residues.